Below, 24 T cell receptor beta chains from the same sample are listed, as sequenced in a study of T cell responses to AZD1222 COVID-19 vaccine. Sequencing was performed with immunoSEQ multiplex PCR; in TCRdb, only in-frame clones are kept and a portion is missing. Among 150,000 to 200,000 clones listed, 90% were seen once. This material consisted of peripheral blood, taken 28 days after the second AZD1222 dose. The receptors derive from an adult who received the AZD1222 COVID-19 vaccine.

The rearrangement joins TRBV6-5 to TRBJ1-4; 8 nucleotides align to TRBD1. Germline CDR1 and CDR2: MNHEY and SVGAGI. The CDR3 runs 14 residues. Unmatched junction bases numbered 4, after V lost 7 bases and J lost 3 bases. CDR3: CASTQGAANEKLFF. The CDR3 bases are TGTGCCAGCACCCAGGGGGCTGCTAATGAAAAACTGTTTTTT.

The chain couples TRBV10-3 to TRBJ2-4, with 8 nucleotides matching TRBD1. CDR3 size: 14 residues. Germline values: CDR1 ENHRY, CDR2 SYGVKD. After removal of 6 bases from V and 9 bases from J, the junction contained 10 bases not matched to a gene. CDR3 region: CAIRPTGAMGIQYF. The CDR3 DNA is TGTGCCATCAGGCCGACAGGGGCGATGGGCATTCAGTACTTC.

This clone has a single count. The chain employs TRBV28 and TRBJ1-2, with D perhaps TRBD1 (5 bases). Per the germline V gene, CDR1 is MDHEN and CDR2 is SYDVKM. The CDR3 is 15 residues long. With 4 bases removed from V and 2 bases from J, the gap between germline ends came to 14 bases. The CDR3 coding sequence is TGTGCCAGCAGTTCCCGGGGACGAGAGAACTATGGCTACACCTTC. Amino acid sequence: CASSSRGRENYGYTF.

This sequence joins TRBV6-2 or TRBV6-3 and TRBJ1-5, with 8 bases aligning to TRBD1. The CDR3 sequence is 15 residues long. The junction had 7 bases not matched to a gene; V was cut back by 2 bases and J by 7 bases. The germline CDR1 and CDR2 sequences are MNHEY and SVGEGT. CDR3 coding DNA: TGTGCCAGCAGTTACGACCCCCAGGGGGCGCAGCCCCAGCATTTT. Residues: CASSYDPQGAQPQHF.

This chain uses TRBV30 with TRBJ2-5; the D is unclear. V lost 0 bases and J 5 bases, leaving 4 bases between the germline ends. Germline V gives CDR1 GTSNPN, CDR2 SVGIG (reference sequence). The CDR3 length is 11 residues. CDR3 bases: TGTGCCTGGAGTGTATTGGAGACCCAGTACTTC. This translates into CAWSVLETQYF.

The V and J genes are TRBV28 and TRBJ1-1, with D tentatively TRBD1 (6 bases). Germline CDR1 is MDHEN and CDR2 is SYDVKM. The CDR3 runs to 15 residues. V was cut by 5 bases and J by 7 bases, with 20 bases left in between. The CDR3 spells CASSIIRGLTGEAFF. CDR3 bases: TGTGCCAGCAGTATAATAAGGGGGTTGACGGGTGAAGCTTTCTTT.

The chain carries TRBV2 and TRBJ2-7; possibly TRBD1 for D (6 bases). V was cut by 6 bases and J by 6 bases, with 12 bases left in between. The germline CDR1 and CDR2 sequences are SNHLY and FYNNEI. The CDR3 runs 12 residues. The CDR3 protein is CASREQGFEQYF. In DNA, the CDR3 is TGTGCCAGCAGGGAACAGGGTTTCGAGCAGTACTTC.

This clone was detected only a few times. The chain uses TRBV21-1 and TRBJ1-5; the D call of TRBD1 is as the table states it, not checked on the DNA. TRBV21-1 is listed as a pseudogene. The CDR3 runs 14 residues. The CDR3 nucleotides read TGTGCCAGCAGCAAGGGACAGCTACTTGCGGCCCAGCATTTT. It translates to CASSKGQLLAAQHF.

The J gene is TRBJ1-1, the V gene TRBV19; D perhaps matches TRBD1 (5 bases). V was pared by 5 bases and J by 4 bases, with 20 bases between. The CDR3 spans 16 residues. The germline CDR1 and CDR2 sequences are LNHDA and SQIVND (reference sequence). CDR3 loop: CASSPGLNGVRTEAFF. DNA for the CDR3: TGTGCCAGTAGTCCGGGACTTAACGGTGTCCGCACTGAAGCTTTCTTT.

The chain links TRBV28 to TRBJ1-4, with TRBD1 matching over 11 bases. Per germline, CDR1 MDHEN and CDR2 SYDVKM. The CDR3 runs 16 residues. Germline trimming cut 7 bases from V and 8 bases from J; bases unmatched to any gene: 12. The CDR3 spells CASNPPPGTGGEKLFF. In nucleotides, the CDR3 is TGTGCCAGCAACCCTCCCCCCGGGACAGGGGGGGAAAAACTGTTTTTT.

The J gene is TRBJ1-5, the V gene TRBV19, with 11 bases matching TRBD1. The CDR3 is 17 residues long. Germline V gene sequence: CDR1 LNHDA, CDR2 SQIVND (reference sequence). Unmatched junction bases numbered 7, after V lost 2 bases and J lost 4 bases. This chain's CDR3 is CASSIRLGTGGNQPQHF. The CDR3 DNA sequence: TGTGCCAGTAGTATACGTCTCGGGACAGGGGGGAATCAGCCCCAGCATTTT.

The V call is TRBV19, the J call TRBJ2-5; D not certain. In germline, CDR1 is LNHDA, CDR2 SQIVND (reference sequence). The ends were cut back, 1 base at V and 5 bases at J, with 8 bases in the middle. The CDR3 covers 13 residues. The CDR3 is CASSIGAVETQYF. The CDR3 coding sequence is TGTGCCAGTAGTATAGGGGCCGTGGAGACCCAGTACTTC.

The CDR3 here is CASRGRSTDTQYF. CDR3 DNA: TGTGCCAGCAGGGGGAGAAGCACAGATACGCAGTATTTT. V is TRBV2 and J is TRBJ2-3, with a weak D call TRBD2 (5 bases). The length of the CDR3 is 13 residues. Germline-derived CDR1 and CDR2 are SNHLY and FYNNEI. V gave up 6 bases and J gave up 0 bases, with 7 bases separating them.

A single count supports this clone. The V gene is TRBV6-1, the J gene TRBJ2-1; the match to TRBD2 covers 12 bases. Germline V CDR1 and CDR2: MNHNS, SASEGT. The ends lost 4 bases at V and 0 bases at J; junction bases unmatched: 7. The CDR3 runs 18 residues. CDR3 residues: CASSVLAGGSSSYNEQFF. CDR3 bases: TGTGCCAGCAGTGTCCTAGCGGGAGGGAGTAGCTCCTACAATGAGCAGTTCTTC.

The CDR3 DNA follows: TGTGCCAGTAGTACGGGACTTTCTACGGGCTACACCTTC. It encodes CASSTGLSTGYTF. V gene TRBV19 combines with J gene TRBJ1-2; the D gene is possibly TRBD1 (5 bases). Germline values: CDR1 LNHDA, CDR2 SQIVND (reference sequence). V was clipped by 4 bases and J by 8 bases, with 14 bases between them. CDR3 length equals 13 residues.

The chain links TRBV6-6 to TRBJ2-7; 10 nucleotides match TRBD2. Trimming cost V 5 bases and J 2 bases; bases outside gene matches: 0. CDR3 length: 13 amino acids. Germline loops: CDR1 MNHNY, CDR2 SVGAGI (reference sequence). Here the CDR3 DNA reads TGTGCCAGCAGTCTAGCGGGAGCCTACGAGCAGTACTTC. It translates to CASSLAGAYEQYF.

The chain couples TRBV28 to TRBJ2-3; no reliable D call. Germline loops: CDR1 MDHEN, CDR2 SYDVKM. The CDR3 is made up of 13 amino acids. The V end was cut by 5 bases, the J end by 4 bases, with 10 bases between. This chain's CDR3 is CASSPPLADTQYF. For the CDR3, the DNA is TGTGCCAGCAGTCCCCCCCTAGCAGATACGCAGTATTTT.

The chain employs TRBV6-5 and TRBJ1-3; the D gene is possibly TRBD1 (5 bases). V lost 11 bases, J lost 0 bases, and 14 bases lay in between. Germline V gene sequence: CDR1 MNHEY, CDR2 SVGAGI. The CDR3 runs to 14 residues. DNA for the CDR3: TGTGCCTGGGACGGACTGAACTCTGGAAACACCATATATTTT. Encoded protein: CAWDGLNSGNTIYF.

V is TRBV7-2 and J is TRBJ2-3; 9 bases are shared with TRBD2. This CDR3 comprises 16 residues. Germline loops: CDR1 SGHTA, CDR2 FQGNSA. Trimming took 5 bases from V and 9 from J; bases not matched to a gene: 15. As DNA, the CDR3 is TGTGCCAGCAGCGGACAGACCGCTAGCGGGAAGCCCACGCAGTATTTT. It is translated as CASSGQTASGKPTQYF. Based on the CDR3 plus reference TRBV7-2 and TRBJ2-3, the full variable domain is GAGVSQSPSNKVTEKGKDVELRCDPISGHTALYWYRQSLGQGLEFLIYFQGNSAPDKSGLPSDRFSAERTGGSVSTLTIQRTQQEDSAVYLCASSGQTASGKPTQYFGPGTRLTVL.

The chain has TRBV15 and TRBJ2-3, with 8 nucleotides matching TRBD1. The CDR3 runs to 16 residues. With V trimmed by 2 bases and J by 0 bases, 4 bases remained unmatched. CDR1 is LNHNV, CDR2 YYDKDF, per germline (reference sequence). The CDR3 reads CATSRRTGRSTDTQYF. CDR3 DNA sequence: TGTGCCACCAGCAGAAGGACAGGGCGAAGCACAGATACGCAGTATTTT. Variable domain in full (rest from reference TRBV15 and TRBJ2-3): DAMVIQNPRYQVTQFGKPVTLSCSQTLNHNVMYWYQQKSSQAPKLLFHYYDKDFNNEADTPDNFQSRRPNTSFCFLDIRSPGLGDTAMYLCATSRRTGRSTDTQYFGPGTRLTVL.

This clone has a handful of counts. V and J are TRBV3-1 (or the pseudogene TRBV3-2) and TRBJ1-4; perhaps TRBD1 as D (6 bases). Germline V lookup: CDR1 LGHDT, CDR2 YNNKEL (reference sequence). Trimming left V 2 bases short and J 5 bases short, with 12 bases between. The CDR3 runs 15 residues. The DNA of the CDR3 is TGTGCCAGCAGCCAAAGTCAGGGGCAGAATGAAAAACTGTTTTTT. Translating it yields CASSQSQGQNEKLFF.

CDR3 DNA: TGTGCCAGCAGCCGAGGGACGGGATGGGGAACTAATGAAAAACTGTTTTTT. This translates into CASSRGTGWGTNEKLFF. V gene TRBV5-4 combines with J gene TRBJ1-4; TRBD1 might be the D (5 bases). This CDR3 region has 17 residues. Trimming pared 4 bases from V and 1 base from J, leaving 17 bases between. Per the germline V gene, CDR1 is SGHNT and CDR2 is YYREEE (reference sequence).

The rearrangement uses TRBV6-1 and TRBJ1-2, with D perhaps matching TRBD1 (5 bases). V lost 0 bases and J 3 bases, leaving 11 bases between the germline ends. Germline V gene data show CDR1 as MNHNS and CDR2 as SASEGT. The CDR3 has 15 amino acids. Written as DNA, the CDR3 is TGTGCCAGCAGTGAAGCAGGGGCAGGTTACTATGGCTACACCTTC. As protein: CASSEAGAGYYGYTF.

This sequence joins TRBV30 and TRBJ2-3; TRBD2 matches 11 bases. This CDR3 has 16 residues. Germline-derived CDR1 and CDR2 are GTSNPN and SVGIG (reference sequence). The ends lost 2 bases at V and 1 base at J; junction bases unmatched: 5. Here the CDR3 reads CAWSSLAGGGTDTQYF. CDR3 bases: TGTGCCTGGAGTTCGCTAGCGGGGGGCGGCACAGATACGCAGTATTTT.